The 6 T cell receptor beta chains below all came from one sample that was sequenced in a study of T cell repertoires in cytomegalovirus infection. TCRdb fed the reads into MiXCR, producing one record per CDR3 protein. The data contain over 300,000 distinct CDR3 sequences, around a tenth of them singletons. The sequenced material came from PBMCs. Source of these receptors: a human donor in good health (CMV status not recorded). Some clones in this sample may be carry-over from other donors' samples.

This clonotype was counted a few times. This chain links TRBV7-6 with TRBJ2-3; TRBD1 is a possible D gene (5 bases). Per the germline V gene, CDR1 is SGHVS and CDR2 is FNYEAQ. The length of the CDR3 is 16 residues. V lost 1 base and J lost 0, with 11 bases in between. In nucleotides, the CDR3 is TGTGCCAGCAGCTTAGTGCAGGGTGGGAGCACAGATACGCAGTATTTT. As protein: CASSLVQGGSTDTQYF. The full variable domain, its missing parts supplied by reference TRBV7-6 and TRBJ2-3, is GAGVSQSPRYKVTKRGQDVALRCDPISGHVSLYWYRQALGQGPEFLTYFNYEAQQDKSGLPNDRFSAERPEGSISTLTIQRTEQRDSAMYRCASSLVQGGSTDTQYFGPGTRLTVL.

This CDR3 is CASSYSAGIYGYTF. CDR3 bases: TGTGCCAGCAGTTACTCGGCAGGGATCTATGGCTACACCTTC. This chain uses TRBV6-5 with TRBJ1-2, with D tentatively TRBD1 (5 bases). Trimming took off 0 bases at V and 4 bases at J, with 9 bases between the two ends. This CDR3 is 14 amino acids long. Germline V gene lookup returns CDR1 MNHEY and CDR2 SVGAGI.

This clonotype was observed at least ten times. CDR3 nucleotides: TGTGCCAGCAGTTACCGAGGACTAGCGGGGTACAATGAGCAGTTCTTC. Translation: CASSYRGLAGYNEQFF. This chain links TRBV6-2 or TRBV6-3 with TRBJ2-1, with TRBD2 matching over 12 bases. V gave up 2 bases and J gave up 4 bases; unmatched junction bases: 3. CDR1 is MNHEY, CDR2 SVGEGT, per germline. This CDR3 has 16 amino acids.

In nucleotides, the CDR3 is TGTGCCAGCAGTTACCGGACAGGCAATCAGCCCCAGCATTTT. Translated: CASSYRTGNQPQHF. This chain connects TRBV6-5 to TRBJ1-5; the D gene is possibly TRBD1 (6 bases). Trimming removed 2 bases from V and 2 bases from J, with 7 bases in between. There are 14 residues in the CDR3. Per germline, CDR1 MNHEY and CDR2 SVGAGI.

This chain joins TRBV7-6 and TRBJ2-3; 8 positions match TRBD2. Trimming at V came to 8 bases and at J to 1 base, leaving 20 bases not matched to a gene. The CDR3 runs to 19 residues. Germline V lookup: CDR1 SGHVS, CDR2 FNYEAQ. This CDR3 reads CASGPLRGGRIEGTDTQYF. CDR3 sequence (DNA): TGTGCCAGCGGCCCCCTTCGGGGCGGGAGGATTGAGGGCACAGATACGCAGTATTTT.

This clonotype was observed a handful of times. The CDR3 DNA is TGCGCCAGCCGTACGGACCGAATAGAGACCCAGTACTTC. Translated, it gives CASRTDRIETQYF. This chain links TRBV5-1 with TRBJ2-5; D is ambiguous. This CDR3 has 13 residues. V was pared by 7 bases and J by 4 bases, with 14 bases between. CDR1 and CDR2 (germline): SGHRS, YFSETQ. Full variable domain (remainder filled in from reference TRBV5-1 and TRBJ2-5): KAGVTQTPRYLIKTRGQQVTLSCSPISGHRSVSWYQQTPGQGLQFLFEYFSETQRNKGNFPGRFSGRQFSNSRSEMNVSTLELGDSALYLCASRTDRIETQYFGPGTRLLVL.